The 22 T cell receptor beta chains presented below share a single source sample, sequenced in a study of cytomegalovirus exposure and HLA in healthy donors (dated by TCRdb to 2017 to 2019). The library was built by means of the immunoSEQ multiplex PCR assay. For the multiplex PCR, a mixture combining 60 forward primers for TCR Vbeta segments and 13 reverse primers for TCR Jbeta segments was used. TCRdb took this table from immuneACCESS and kept in-frame rearrangements with V and J called. Such tables lack part of the clones; where checked against another copy, unresolved V genes explain under half of the gap, and the rest is unexplained. In this sample the table shows some 200,000 clones, approximately 70% of which occur a single time. The ten largest clones take up less than 3% of the sample. Sequencing was performed on PBMCs. These TCRs come from a man aged 40-49 years in good health and CMV-seropositive.

Points on this clone: Other DNA sequences in the same sample also yield this CDR3. The CDR3 reads CASGGAYEQYF. The DNA of the CDR3 is TGTGCCAGCGGCGGGGCCTACGAGCAGTACTTC. The chain recombines TRBV28 with TRBJ2-7; TRBD2 might be the D (6 bases). The ends were cut back, 8 bases at V and 2 bases at J, with 7 bases in the middle. The CDR3 loop spans 11 amino acids. Germline V gene sequence: CDR1 MDHEN, CDR2 SYDVKM.

The rearrangement links TRBV7-9 to TRBJ2-3, with TRBD1 matching 8 bases. Trimming at V came to 4 bases and at J to 4 bases, leaving 7 bases not matched to a gene. The CDR3 extends over 15 amino acids. CDR1 and CDR2 (germline): SEHNR, FQNEAQ (reference sequence). The CDR3 sequence is CASSSWDRRADTQYF. The CDR3 region has the DNA TGTGCCAGCAGCTCCTGGGACAGGAGGGCAGATACGCAGTATTTT.

This clone was recorded a few times. The rearrangement links TRBV5-1 to TRBJ2-7; D unresolved. CDR3 length: 15 amino acids. The germline V gene encodes CDR1 SGHRS and CDR2 YFSETQ. V was clipped by 0 bases and J by 0 bases, with 10 bases between them. The CDR3 here is CASSLGLTGSYEQYF. CDR3 sequence (DNA): TGCGCCAGCAGCTTGGGATTAACTGGCTCCTACGAGCAGTACTTC.

The genes are TRBV7-9 and TRBJ1-5, with a tentative D call TRBD1 (5 bases). The germline CDR1 and CDR2 sequences are SEHNR and FQNEAQ (reference sequence). The ends were cut back, 5 bases at V and 3 bases at J, with 11 bases in the middle. This CDR3 has 14 residues. The CDR3: CASSPGLNNQPQHF. The CDR3, as DNA: TGTGCCAGCAGCCCGGGACTGAACAATCAGCCCCAGCATTTT.

The chain has TRBV6-1 and TRBJ2-1; unclear D gene. V was pared by 9 bases and J by 5 bases, with 17 bases between. This CDR3 region has 14 residues. Germline-derived CDR1 and CDR2 are MNHNS and SASEGT. The DNA of the CDR3 is TGTGCCAGTTCGAGTTCAAACCGAAACAATGAGCAGTTCTTC. Translation: CASSSSNRNNEQFF.

The chain uses TRBV10-3 and TRBJ1-6; no firm D call. Germline CDR1 reads ENHRY; CDR2 reads SYGVKD. V was pared by 3 bases and J by 6 bases, with 3 bases between. The CDR3 has 12 residues. The CDR3 spells CAISDGNSPLHF. CDR3 nucleotides: TGTGCCATCAGTGACGGTAATTCACCCCTCCACTTT.

The rearrangement joins TRBV28 to TRBJ1-5; D is possibly TRBD1 (6 bases). Trimming removed 10 bases at V and 1 base at J, with 14 bases between. CDR1 is MDHEN and CDR2 is SYDVKM in the germline V gene. CDR3 size: 14 residues. CDR3 loop: CATLEGGSNQPQHF. As DNA, the CDR3 is TGTGCCACCCTTGAGGGGGGGAGCAATCAGCCCCAGCATTTT.

Here the CDR3 reads CASSTPGTGANVLTF. The CDR3 DNA sequence: TGTGCCAGTAGTACACCAGGGACTGGGGCCAACGTCCTGACTTTC. V usage is TRBV19 and J usage is TRBJ2-6; possible D gene TRBD1, 5 bases. Trimming shortened V by 4 bases and J by 2 bases, and 9 bases separated the two germline ends. The CDR3 consists of 15 residues. Germline values: CDR1 LNHDA, CDR2 SQIVND (reference sequence).

The gene calls are TRBV6-5 and TRBJ1-2, with D possibly matching TRBD1 (5 bases). The CDR3 has 13 amino acids. The germline V gene has CDR1 MNHEY and CDR2 SVGAGI. V was clipped by 0 bases and J by 4 bases, with 6 bases between them. The CDR3 is CASSYSQGYGYTF. The CDR3 DNA is TGTGCCAGCAGTTACTCGCAGGGCTATGGCTACACCTTC.

The chain has TRBV9 and TRBJ2-2, with 13 bases lining up with TRBD2. The CDR3 sequence is 16 residues long. The germline gives CDR1 SGDLS, CDR2 YYNGEE. V was pared by 3 bases and J by 5 bases, with 4 bases of the junction left unmatched. The CDR3 loop is CASSAWTSGGTGELFF. CDR3 DNA: TGTGCCAGCAGCGCCTGGACTAGCGGGGGTACCGGGGAGCTGTTTTTT. Based on the CDR3 plus reference TRBV9 and TRBJ2-2, the full variable domain is DSGVTQTPKHLITATGQRVTLRCSPRSGDLSVYWYQQSLDQGLQFLIQYYNGEERAKGNILERFSAQQFPDLHSELNLSSLELGDSALYFCASSAWTSGGTGELFFGEGSRLTVL.

The chain has TRBV4-2 and TRBJ1-5, with 9 nucleotides matching TRBD1. Unmatched junction bases numbered 11, after V lost 5 bases and J lost 12 bases. Looked up from germline, CDR1 is LGHNA and CDR2 is YNFKEQ. The CDR3 extends over 14 amino acids. CDR3 bases: TGTGCCAGCAGCTACAGGGGGCAGGGAGGAATCCAGCATTTT. Translated: CASSYRGQGGIQHF.

This rearrangement joins TRBV19 to TRBJ2-7, with D possibly being TRBD1 (6 bases). The CDR3 runs to 15 residues. Deletions cut 6 bases from V and 4 bases from J, with 19 bases between. Germline V CDR1 and CDR2: LNHDA, SQIVND (reference sequence). This CDR3 reads CASSRQASLRYEQYF. Written as DNA, the CDR3 is TGTGCCAGTAGCCGACAGGCGTCTCTCCGTTACGAGCAGTACTTC.

This clone has a handful of counts. The gene calls are TRBV2 and TRBJ2-5; D uncertain. The end of the DNA aligns better with TRBJ2-7, so the J call may be wrong. The CDR3 sequence is 14 residues long. Germline CDR1 is SNHLY and CDR2 is FYNNEI. In nucleotides, the CDR3 is TGTGCCAGCAGCCTTAGCCAGATTTCCTACGAGCAGTACTTC. This gives the protein CASSLSQISYEQYF.

For this clone: The conserved phenylalanine or tryptophan is not found at the CDR3 terminus, so this likely reflects a read error. This sequence joins TRBV7-9 and TRBJ2-7; 8 bases match TRBD1. Germline CDR1 SEHNR, CDR2 FQNEAQ (reference sequence). After removal of 11 bases from V and 6 bases from J, the junction contained 12 bases not matched to a gene. CDR3 length equals 13 residues. The CDR3 DNA reads TGTGCCTCCGCGGCCCAGGGGGCGGGCGAGCAGTACCTC. Translating it yields CASAAQGAGEQYL.

The rearrangement joins TRBV23-1 to TRBJ1-2; no definite D call. TRBV23-1 is designated an ORF whose function remains uncertain. This CDR3 spans 14 amino acids. V was trimmed by 8 bases and J by 4 bases, leaving 17 bases between them. The CDR3 nucleotides are TGCGCCAGCGGTCCACCCCGAGATAGCTATGGCTACACCTTC. It is translated as CASGPPRDSYGYTF.

The chain carries TRBV4-1 and TRBJ2-7, with 9 nucleotides matching TRBD1. The junction had 2 bases not matched to a gene; V was cut back by 1 base and J by 1 base. The CDR3 totals 15 residues. Germline V gene sequence: CDR1 MGHRA, CDR2 YSYEKL. Written as DNA, the CDR3 is TGCGCCAGCAGCCAAGCCGGGACAGGGTCCTACGAGCAGTACTTC. It yields the protein CASSQAGTGSYEQYF.

The chain links TRBV6-5 to TRBJ2-7; D perhaps matches TRBD1 (7 bases). This CDR3 is built from 13 residues. Germline V gene lookup returns CDR1 MNHEY and CDR2 SVGAGI. V lost 10 bases to trimming and J lost 2 bases, with 15 bases between them. CDR3 sequence (DNA): TGTGCCACCCAGGGGGGTCTAACCTACGAGCAGTACTTC. Its translation is CATQGGLTYEQYF.

This rearrangement joins TRBV5-1 to TRBJ1-4; 9 positions match TRBD1. The length of the CDR3 is 16 residues. V shed 1 base and J 8 bases; nucleotides not matched to a gene: 9. CDR1 is SGHRS and CDR2 is YFSETQ in the germline V gene. CDR3 coding DNA: TGCGCCAGCAGCTTGACTTTGACAGGGGGTCGAGAAAAACTGTTTTTT. This gives the protein CASSLTLTGGREKLFF. Variable domain in full (rest from reference TRBV5-1 and TRBJ1-4): KAGVTQTPRYLIKTRGQQVTLSCSPISGHRSVSWYQQTPGQGLQFLFEYFSETQRNKGNFPGRFSGRQFSNSRSEMNVSTLELGDSALYLCASSLTLTGGREKLFFGSGTQLSVL.

This clone was seen more than once but under ten times. The chain uses TRBV7-9 and TRBJ1-6; 7 bases agree with TRBD1. Germline-derived CDR1 and CDR2 are SEHNR and FQNEAQ (reference sequence). V lost 2 bases, J lost 7 bases, and 8 bases stayed unmatched. The CDR3 runs to 16 residues. CDR3 residues: CASSLRGLLGNSPLHF. The CDR3, as DNA: TGTGCCAGCAGCTTAAGGGGGCTCCTCGGAAATTCACCCCTCCACTTT.

This rearrangement joins TRBV9 to TRBJ2-1; possibly TRBD2 for D (5 bases). The CDR3 totals 16 residues. V was cut by 0 bases and J by 1 base, with 11 bases left in between. CDR1 is SGDLS and CDR2 is YYNGEE in the germline V gene. CDR3 amino acids: CASSVAGTVSYNEQFF. CDR3 in DNA: TGTGCCAGCAGCGTAGCGGGAACTGTATCCTACAATGAGCAGTTCTTC. Variable domain in full (rest from reference TRBV9 and TRBJ2-1): DSGVTQTPKHLITATGQRVTLRCSPRSGDLSVYWYQQSLDQGLQFLIQYYNGEERAKGNILERFSAQQFPDLHSELNLSSLELGDSALYFCASSVAGTVSYNEQFFGPGTRLTVL.

The V gene is TRBV28, the J gene TRBJ1-1; 12 bases map to TRBD1. This CDR3 is 18 amino acids long. Trimming at V came to 7 bases and at J to 3 bases, leaving 15 bases not matched to a gene. Germline V lookup: CDR1 MDHEN, CDR2 SYDVKM. CDR3 region: CASTPPGTGGFGDTEAFF. As DNA, the CDR3 is TGTGCCAGCACCCCCCCCGGGACAGGGGGCTTCGGGGACACTGAAGCTTTCTTT. Based on the CDR3 plus reference TRBV28 and TRBJ1-1, the full variable domain is DVKVTQSSRYLVKRTGEKVFLECVQDMDHENMFWYRQDPGLGLRLIYFSYDVKMKEKGDIPEGYSVSREKKERFSLILESASTNQTSMYLCASTPPGTGGFGDTEAFFGQGTRLTVV.

V and J are TRBV29-1 and TRBJ2-2, with TRBD2 matching 10 bases. Per germline, CDR1 SQVTM and CDR2 ANQGSEA. The CDR3 is 16 amino acids. With V trimmed by 7 bases and J by 2 bases, 10 bases remained unmatched. The CDR3 here is CSGSSGGGINTGELFF. CDR3 bases: TGCAGCGGCTCCAGCGGGGGGGGGATTAACACCGGGGAGCTGTTTTTT.